The 9 T cell receptor beta chains presented below share a single source sample, sequenced in a study of PD-1 blockade in classical Hodgkin lymphoma. The table came from immunoSEQ multiplex PCR; TCRdb's copy has only in-frame clones and leaves some out. The table lists about 36,000 clones, 60% to 80% of them singletons. Every patient had relapsed following autologous stem cell transplantation, and cohorts differed in brentuximab vedotin exposure. Sequenced material: peripheral blood mononuclear cells (PBMCs), taken before the second cycle of nivolumab. Every receptor here comes from a human donor with classical Hodgkin lymphoma.

This clone was found many times. CDR3 region: CASSHDPGQPQETQYF. The CDR3 DNA reads as TGCGCCAGCAGCCATGATCCGGGACAACCACAAGAGACCCAGTACTTC. This chain uses TRBV4-1 with TRBJ2-5, with D tentatively TRBD1 (6 bases). Trimming removed 3 bases from V and 2 bases from J, with 16 bases in between. The CDR3 consists of 16 residues. Germline CDR1 is MGHRA and CDR2 is YSYEKL.

The V and J genes are TRBV4-2 and TRBJ2-3; 7 nucleotides line up with TRBD2. The CDR3 runs 15 residues. Per the germline V gene, CDR1 is LGHNA and CDR2 is YNFKEQ. Trimming at V came to 0 bases and at J to 7 bases, leaving 7 bases not matched to a gene. CDR3 nucleotide sequence: TGTGCCAGCAGCCAAGAACGACTAGCATTTAATACGCAGTATTTT. Protein: CASSQERLAFNTQYF.

The rearrangement joins TRBV6-5 to TRBJ1-2, with TRBD1 as a possible D gene (6 bases). Germline CDR1 and CDR2: MNHEY and SVGAGI. This CDR3 spans 13 amino acids. V lost 10 bases and J lost 7, with 19 bases in between. The CDR3 protein is CATNSQGIGGYTF. CDR3 nucleotide sequence: TGTGCCACCAATTCACAGGGAATCGGTGGCTACACCTTC.

The V and J genes are TRBV5-1 and TRBJ2-3; the match to TRBD1 covers 10 bases. V lost 4 bases, J lost 4 bases, and 9 bases stayed unmatched. The CDR3 runs to 16 residues. Looked up from germline, CDR1 is SGHRS and CDR2 is YFSETQ. Here the CDR3 DNA reads TGCGCCAGCAGCAAAACGACAGGGGGCGAGCCAGATACGCAGTATTTT. It is translated as CASSKTTGGEPDTQYF. The variable domain in full, with the rest retrieved from reference TRBV5-1 and TRBJ2-3, is KAGVTQTPRYLIKTRGQQVTLSCSPISGHRSVSWYQQTPGQGLQFLFEYFSETQRNKGNFPGRFSGRQFSNSRSEMNVSTLELGDSALYLCASSKTTGGEPDTQYFGPGTRLTVL.

This sequence joins TRBV6-5 and TRBJ1-2; no reliable D call. The CDR3 spans 13 residues. Trimming cost V 5 bases and J 4 bases, with 11 bases left between them. CDR1 and CDR2 from the germline V gene are MNHEY and SVGAGI. DNA for the CDR3: TGTGCCAGCAGTCCCACCCAGACCTATGGCTACACCTTC. Amino acids: CASSPTQTYGYTF.

V is TRBV4-2 and J is TRBJ2-5; the D is unclear. V dropped 0 bases and J dropped 2 bases, with 7 bases sitting between them. From germline, CDR1 is LGHNA and CDR2 YNFKEQ. The CDR3 contains 14 residues. DNA for the CDR3: TGTGCCAGCAGCCAAGATCGCAGTCAAGAGACCCAGTACTTC. Translation: CASSQDRSQETQYF.

The chain combines TRBV5-4 with TRBJ2-3, with 13 nucleotides matching TRBD2. Germline lookup yields CDR1 SGHNT and CDR2 YYREEE (reference sequence). This CDR3 has 16 amino acids. The V gene end was trimmed by 4 bases and the J gene end by 0 bases; junction bases not matched to a gene: 2. Here the CDR3 DNA reads TGTGCCAGCAGCATACTAGCGGGGGGGAGCACAGATACGCAGTATTTT. Its translation: CASSILAGGSTDTQYF.

This chain uses TRBV7-3 with TRBJ2-2; D call uncertain. Trimming took 2 bases from V and 6 from J, leaving 7 bases between them. Germline V gene data show CDR1 as SGHTA and CDR2 as FQGTGA. CDR3 length: 13 amino acids. Here the CDR3 DNA reads TGTGCCAGCAGCTTACCCCCTGCCGGGGAGCTGTTTTTT. This codes for CASSLPPAGELFF.

The rearrangement links TRBV4-3 to TRBJ2-2; possibly TRBD1 for D (7 bases). This CDR3 contains 17 residues. From germline, CDR1 is LGHNA and CDR2 YSLEER. Deletions cut 0 bases from V and 2 bases from J, with 13 bases between. The CDR3 loop reads CASSQDAGTVNTGELFF. CDR3 in DNA: TGCGCCAGCAGCCAAGATGCGGGGACAGTAAACACCGGGGAGCTGTTTTTT.